This T cell receptor (beta chain) was retrieved from a study of cytomegalovirus exposure and HLA in healthy donors (dated by TCRdb to about 2017). About the full investigation: An earlier analysis of approximately 640 of the donors reported more than 250 Gb of sequence data and around 110 million unique TCR beta sequences from roughly 180 million T cells. Roughly 310 gigabases of sequencing data and some 85 million unique TCR sequences were included in an early release covering several hundred HLA-typed donors. Of the 398 genotyped donors, 81% were placed in the genetic ancestry cluster associated with self-reported Caucasian donors. The study aimed to test whether cataloging public T cell receptors could reveal signatures of past pathogen exposure. Using immunosequencing, the study profiled T cell repertoires from roughly 650 subjects and related those repertoires to cytomegalovirus serostatus. Along with the roughly 670-subject first cohort, a separate validation cohort of some 130 different subjects was used. To predict cytomegalovirus infection status, the study combined high-throughput TCR immunosequencing, statistical association of individual TCRs with disease status, and machine learning. In a later analysis, previously published TCR beta repertoires from hundreds of donors were re-analyzed and high-resolution HLA genotyping was added so that TCR occurrence patterns could be studied. Rather than drawing on any new phenotypic data, the later analysis identified candidate immune exposures from TCR beta sequences and the way those sequences occurred across donors. An earlier analysis of fewer than 750 of the donors used high-throughput TCR beta sequencing to judge whether each TCR beta V gene segment behaved as functional or pseudogenic. Donor age, sex, ethnicity and CMV serostatus were compiled together with the repertoire data. In a later genetic analysis, genome-wide SNP genotypes for about 55% of the roughly 670 donors were used, and that subset was treated as a discovery cohort. Every discovery cohort repertoire had been produced on one sequencing platform. Class I and class II HLA loci were covered by the typing at four-digit resolution. Typing coverage differed by locus: A, B, C, DRB1 and DQB1 were typed in about 629-640 donors, DQA1 in approximately 520, DPA1 in around 610, and DPB1 in around 440. Because of strong linkage in the cohort, roughly five DR-DQ haplotypes were treated as single units for association and clustering. Among roughly 400 genotyped donors of the cohort, an average of roughly 230,000 unique TCR beta nucleotide sequences was sequenced per donor, of which roughly 17% were non-productive. What the study reported, not specific to this receptor: Several of the top co-occurrence clusters appeared to be linked to parvovirus B19, influenza, CMV and Epstein-Barr virus, according to a later analysis. The authors suggested that the approach could potentially be generalized to other disease states and immunological phenotypes. A further reported finding was that TCR beta sequences accurately predicted the HLA-A and HLA-B alleles for most subjects in the first cohort. A cluster of highly shared sequence variants was judged likely to be a technical artifact of the sequencing pipeline. In vitro tests confirmed that a few of the cytomegalovirus-associated TCR beta chains recognize cytomegalovirus antigens. A later analysis found that HLA-associated TCR beta chains were more clonally expanded and had lower generation probabilities than equally common non-associated chains. Correlated functional status among segregating V segments might reflect linkage disequilibrium, but an unknown experimental factor could not be ruled out. An association between a missense DCLRE1C variant and V-gene and J-gene trimming of TCR beta chains was found in a later genetic analysis and replicated in an independent cohort. Presence/absence analyses assumed roughly uniform sequencing depth across donors, an assumption that may not hold. Cytomegalovirus status was reported to be diagnosed by the classifier with high specificity and sensitivity in both the original and validation cohorts. The only immune exposure information available for the cohort was CMV serostatus. The earlier analysis of about 600 of the donors excluded approximately 17 rarely observed V segments, including chromosome 9 orphons, because counts were too low. Most TCR sequences were observed very rarely across donors, whereas some public TCRs were present in many individuals. According to a later genetic analysis, donors in an Asian-associated ancestry cluster had fewer N-insertions in productive TCRs than the approximately 690-donor mean. A total of 150 to 200 TCR beta chains were listed by the study as associated with cytomegalovirus. Most CMV-associated TCR beta chains appeared to be HLA-restricted in a later analysis, and the HLA associations seemed to be driven largely by CMV exposure. Strong co-occurrence of HLA alleles, especially DR and DQ, made assigning TCR associations to individual alleles difficult. Because HLA typing was missing for some donors at each locus, association tests included only the typed subset. Some IMGT-functional V segments, including TRBV6-2 and TRBV6-3, could not be distinguished by the 87-base-pair reads and were therefore excluded. Specific HLA alleles were associated with about 17,000 TCR beta sequences at a false discovery rate of 0.05 in a later analysis. An earlier analysis of 450 to 750 of the donors showed that most TCR beta V segments appeared in productive rearrangements either about 87% or about 30% of the time, which broadly matched IMGT annotations. In a later analysis, the rate of TCR association differed among HLA loci, with DRB1 alleles having the most associated TCRs and HLA-C alleles having the fewest. This cohort had only TCR beta chains sequenced, and the lack of alpha or paired-chain data limited which features could be detected.

The receptor library was made with the immunoSEQ multiplex PCR assay. For the multiplex PCR, a mixture combining 60 forward primers for TCR Vbeta segments and 13 reverse primers for TCR Jbeta segments was used. The CDR3 region of rearranged TCR beta genes was amplified from genomic DNA with a multiplex PCR assay. The amplified TCR beta libraries were sequenced on the Illumina HiSeq System as 87-base-pair reads. In the paper's pipeline: A later analysis tallied approximately 87 million unique TCR beta chains across the 610 or so repertoires, and about 10 million of those chains were shared by two or more donors. Raw reads were error-corrected and collapsed into unique sequences by a nearest-neighbor algorithm in which closely related sequences were merged to remove PCR and sequencing errors. CDR3 sequences were aligned to IMGT reference sequences to assign V, D and J gene segments. Each retained sequence needed at least a six-nucleotide match to both a V gene segment and a J gene segment. Rearrangements were called productive when the CDR3 lacked stop codons and stayed in frame with V and J; all others were non-productive. Following IMGT convention, CDR3 was defined as the stretch from the second conserved V-encoded cysteine up to the conserved J-encoded phenylalanine. In an earlier analysis of around 540 of the donors, sequences lacking an unambiguous match to a single V gene segment were excluded. In an earlier analysis of a few hundred of the donors, a V segment was called functional when productive rearrangements were above 56.7%, and segregating when the standard deviation between donors exceeded 5%. A statistical classification framework was developed to diagnose cytomegalovirus status using the catalog of TCR beta chain sequences. In a later analysis, TCR nucleotide sequences were compared against IMGT/GENE-DB human TR gene sequences so that V and J genes could be assigned. In a later analysis, CDR3 sequences and most-parsimonious VDJ recombination scenarios were assigned using the TCRdist pipeline. In a later analysis, each TCR beta chain was defined by its CDR3 amino acid sequence together with its V-gene family, and reads without a unique V-gene family were excluded. To address suspected cross-contamination and a sequencing artifact, a later analysis removed approximately 600 highly shared, low-generation-probability nucleotide sequences. A later analysis calculated a clonal expansion index for each public chain from normalized within-repertoire ranks of inferred template counts. A later analysis computed generation probabilities with a VDJ recombination model fitted to out-of-frame rearrangements, and checked the results against IGoR. A later analysis scored TCR-TCR, TCR-HLA and TCR-CMV co-occurrence with hypergeometric tests, applying a repertoire-size bias correction to TCR pairs. To estimate false discovery rates, a later analysis permuted the HLA or CMV assignments 20 times. In a later analysis, co-occurring TCRs were grouped using DBSCAN, and TCRdist sequence similarity was added for clustering within HLA-allele-positive subsets. Co-occurrence clustering excluded repertoires with fewer than 30,000 or more than 120,000 public chains, plus five with anomalous nucleotide sharing. Not all clones reach the TCRdb copy of this immuneACCESS table, which keeps in-frame sequences only. Checked studies attribute under half of the gap to unresolved V genes and leave the rest unexplained. The V and J calls and clone size were taken over from that table, and D and trimming were inferred from the DNA. The sample's own table lists fewer than 85,000 clones. In total, the top ten clones hold approximately 15% of the sample.

The CDR3 covers 13 residues, taking in both the cysteine and the phenylalanine. Only the CDR3 DNA stays, 39 bases, in frame from base 1. V is pared back by 3 bases and J by 3 bases, with 8 bases lying between the germline termini. From a lookup of the germline V gene, CDR1 and CDR2 are MNHEY and SVGAGI. Points on this clone: Its target antigen remains unknown.

In total, 500 to 700 healthy bone marrow donors made up the cohort. At the time of sampling, all cohort members were nominally healthy, though unrecorded immune exposures were likely present. The donor was CMV seropositive and belonged to the group of 270 or so seropositive cohort members. A peripheral blood sample was collected from each donor, and TCR beta sequencing was performed on peripheral blood mononuclear cells. The Qiagen DNeasy Blood Extraction Kit was used to extract genomic DNA from the blood cell samples. The sample consisted of PBMCs. The chain is made from TRBV6-5 and TRBJ1-1; the D gene is perhaps TRBD1, from 5 matching bases. This receptor was identified in a man aged 45-65 years in good health and CMV-seropositive. The encoded CDR3 is CASSYRQHTEAFF. The nucleotide sequence reads TGTGCCAGCAGTTATAGACAGCACACTGAAGCTTTCTTT.